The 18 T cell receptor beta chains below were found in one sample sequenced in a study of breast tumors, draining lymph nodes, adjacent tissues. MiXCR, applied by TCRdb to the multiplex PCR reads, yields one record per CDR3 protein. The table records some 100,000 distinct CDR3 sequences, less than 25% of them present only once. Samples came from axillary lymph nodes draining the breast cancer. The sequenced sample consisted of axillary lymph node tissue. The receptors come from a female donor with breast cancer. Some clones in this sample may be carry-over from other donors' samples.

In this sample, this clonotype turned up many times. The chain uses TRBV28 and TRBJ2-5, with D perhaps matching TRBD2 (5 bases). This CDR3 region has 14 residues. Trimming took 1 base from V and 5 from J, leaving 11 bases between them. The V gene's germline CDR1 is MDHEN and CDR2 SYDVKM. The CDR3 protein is CASSLLLGQETQYF. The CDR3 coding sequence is TGTGCCAGCAGTTTATTACTAGGGCAGGAGACCCAGTACTTC.

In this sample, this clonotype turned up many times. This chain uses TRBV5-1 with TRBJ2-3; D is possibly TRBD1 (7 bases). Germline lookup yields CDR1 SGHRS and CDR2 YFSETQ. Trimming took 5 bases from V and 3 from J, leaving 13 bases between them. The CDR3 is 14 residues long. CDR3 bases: TGCGCCAGCAGGGAGGGACAGATAACAGATACGCAGTATTTT. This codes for CASREGQITDTQYF.

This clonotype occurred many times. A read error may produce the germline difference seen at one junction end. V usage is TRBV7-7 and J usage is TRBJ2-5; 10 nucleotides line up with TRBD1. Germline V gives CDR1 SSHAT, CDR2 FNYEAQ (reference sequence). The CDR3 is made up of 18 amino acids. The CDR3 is CASSLYPRTGGLAETQYF. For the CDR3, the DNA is TGTGCTAGCAGCTTATACCCCCGGACAGGGGGGTTAGCAGAGACCCAGTACTTC.

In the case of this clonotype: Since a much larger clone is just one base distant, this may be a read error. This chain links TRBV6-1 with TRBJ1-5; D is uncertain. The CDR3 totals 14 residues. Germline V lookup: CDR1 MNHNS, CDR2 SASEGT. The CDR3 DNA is TGTGCCAGCAGTGATTTAGAGGGTTCTCAGCCCCGGCATTTT. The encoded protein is CASSDLEGSQPRHF.

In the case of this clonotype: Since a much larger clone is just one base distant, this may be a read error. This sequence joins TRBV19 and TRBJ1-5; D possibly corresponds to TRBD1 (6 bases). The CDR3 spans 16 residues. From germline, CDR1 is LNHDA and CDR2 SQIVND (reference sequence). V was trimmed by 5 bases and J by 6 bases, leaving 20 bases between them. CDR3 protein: CASSVVGGAVSQPQHF. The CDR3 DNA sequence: TGTGCCAGTAGTGTAGTGGGGGGCGCGGTAAGTCAGCCCCAGCATTTT.

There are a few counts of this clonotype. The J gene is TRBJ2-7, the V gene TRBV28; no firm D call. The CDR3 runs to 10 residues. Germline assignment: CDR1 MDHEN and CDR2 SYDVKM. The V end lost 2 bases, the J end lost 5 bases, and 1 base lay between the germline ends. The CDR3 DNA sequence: TGTGCCAGCAGTTTACACGAGCAGTACTTC. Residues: CASSLHEQYF.

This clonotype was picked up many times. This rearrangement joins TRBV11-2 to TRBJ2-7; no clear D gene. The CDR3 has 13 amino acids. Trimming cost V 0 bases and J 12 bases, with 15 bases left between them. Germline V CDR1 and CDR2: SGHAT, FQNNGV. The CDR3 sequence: CASSLEFGVAGYF. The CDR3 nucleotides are TGTGCCAGCAGCTTAGAATTCGGTGTGGCCGGGTACTTC.

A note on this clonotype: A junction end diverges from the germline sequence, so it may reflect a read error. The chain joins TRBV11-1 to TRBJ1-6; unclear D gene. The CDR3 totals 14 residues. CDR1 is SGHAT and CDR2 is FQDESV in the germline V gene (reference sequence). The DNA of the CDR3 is TGTGCCAGCGGCTTGATGGTACGAAATTCACCCCTCCACTTT. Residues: CASGLMVRNSPLHF.

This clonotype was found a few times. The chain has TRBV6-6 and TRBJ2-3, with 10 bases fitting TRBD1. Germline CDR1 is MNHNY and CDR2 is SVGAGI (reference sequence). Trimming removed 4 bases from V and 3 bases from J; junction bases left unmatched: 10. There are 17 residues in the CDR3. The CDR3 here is CASSSGRQGARTDTQYF. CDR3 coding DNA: TGTGCCAGCAGTTCCGGACGACAGGGGGCGCGGACAGATACGCAGTATTTT.

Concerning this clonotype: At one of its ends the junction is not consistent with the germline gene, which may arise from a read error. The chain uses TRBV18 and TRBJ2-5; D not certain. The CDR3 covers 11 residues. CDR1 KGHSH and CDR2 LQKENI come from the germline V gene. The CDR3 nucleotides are TGTGCCAGCCCACCGGGCGGGACCCAGTACTTC. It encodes CASPPGGTQYF. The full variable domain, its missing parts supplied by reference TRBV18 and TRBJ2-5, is NAGVMQNPRHLVRRRGQEARLRCSPMKGHSHVYWYRQLPEEGLKFMVYLQKENIIDESGMPKERFSAEFPKEGPSILRIQQVVRGDSAAYFCASPPGGTQYFGPGTRLLVL.

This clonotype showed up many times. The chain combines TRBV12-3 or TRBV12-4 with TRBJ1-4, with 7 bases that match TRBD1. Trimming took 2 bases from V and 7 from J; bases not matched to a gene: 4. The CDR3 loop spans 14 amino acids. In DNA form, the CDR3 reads TGTGCCAGCAGTTTACAGGGGGTGCGTGAAAAACTGTTTTTT. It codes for CASSLQGVREKLFF.

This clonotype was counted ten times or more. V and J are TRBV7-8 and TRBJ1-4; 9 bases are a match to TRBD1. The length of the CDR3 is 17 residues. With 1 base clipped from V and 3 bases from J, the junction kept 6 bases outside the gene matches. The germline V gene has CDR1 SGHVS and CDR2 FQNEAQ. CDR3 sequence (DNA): TGTGCCAGCAGCTTAGTAGGACAGGGGCGGCCTAATGAAAAACTGTTTTTT. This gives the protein CASSLVGQGRPNEKLFF.

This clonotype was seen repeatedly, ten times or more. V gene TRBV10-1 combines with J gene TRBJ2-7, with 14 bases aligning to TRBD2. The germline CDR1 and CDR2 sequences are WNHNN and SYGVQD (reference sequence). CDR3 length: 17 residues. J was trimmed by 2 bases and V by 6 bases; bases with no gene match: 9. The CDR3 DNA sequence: TGCGCCAGCAGGGCACCGGGACTAGCGGGAGACCCCTACGAGCAGTACTTC. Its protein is CASRAPGLAGDPYEQYF.

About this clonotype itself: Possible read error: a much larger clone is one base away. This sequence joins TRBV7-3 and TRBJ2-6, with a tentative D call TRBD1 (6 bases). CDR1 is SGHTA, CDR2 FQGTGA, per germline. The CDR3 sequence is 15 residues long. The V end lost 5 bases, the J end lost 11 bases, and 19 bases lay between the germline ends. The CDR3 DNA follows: TGTGCCAGCAGCGGGTGGACAGAAGCCCCGCACGTCCTGACTTTC. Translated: CASSGWTEAPHVLTF.

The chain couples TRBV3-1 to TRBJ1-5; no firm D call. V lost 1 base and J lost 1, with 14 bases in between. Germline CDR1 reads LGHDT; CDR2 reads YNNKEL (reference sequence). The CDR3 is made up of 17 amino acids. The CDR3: CASSQGALGKSNQPQHF. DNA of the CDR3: TGTGCCAGCAGCCAAGGGGCCCTGGGGAAAAGCAATCAGCCCCAGCATTTT.

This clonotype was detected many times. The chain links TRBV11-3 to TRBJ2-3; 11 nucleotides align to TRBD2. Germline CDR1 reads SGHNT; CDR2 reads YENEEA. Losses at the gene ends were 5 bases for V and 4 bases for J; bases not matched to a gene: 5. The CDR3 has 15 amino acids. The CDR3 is CASSLTSGDSDTQYF. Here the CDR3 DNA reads TGTGCCAGCAGCCTGACTAGCGGGGACTCAGATACGCAGTATTTT. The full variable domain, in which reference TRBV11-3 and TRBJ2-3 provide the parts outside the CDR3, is EAGVVQSPRYKIIEKKQPVAFWCNPISGHNTLYWYLQNLGQGPELLIRYENEEAVDDSQLPKDRFSAERLKGVDSTLKIQPAELGDSAVYLCASSLTSGDSDTQYFGPGTRLTVL.

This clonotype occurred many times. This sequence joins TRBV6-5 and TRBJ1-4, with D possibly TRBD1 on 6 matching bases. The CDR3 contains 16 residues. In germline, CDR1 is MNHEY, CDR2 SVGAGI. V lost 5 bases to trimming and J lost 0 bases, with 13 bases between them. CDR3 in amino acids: CASSRGAPATNEKLFF. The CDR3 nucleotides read TGTGCCAGCAGTAGGGGGGCCCCGGCAACTAATGAAAAACTGTTTTTT.

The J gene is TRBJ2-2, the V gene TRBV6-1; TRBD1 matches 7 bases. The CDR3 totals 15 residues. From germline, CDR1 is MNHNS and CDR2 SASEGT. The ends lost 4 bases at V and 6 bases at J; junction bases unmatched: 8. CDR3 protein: CASSGVGQKSGELFF. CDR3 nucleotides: TGTGCCAGCAGTGGCGTGGGACAGAAGTCCGGGGAGCTGTTTTTT.